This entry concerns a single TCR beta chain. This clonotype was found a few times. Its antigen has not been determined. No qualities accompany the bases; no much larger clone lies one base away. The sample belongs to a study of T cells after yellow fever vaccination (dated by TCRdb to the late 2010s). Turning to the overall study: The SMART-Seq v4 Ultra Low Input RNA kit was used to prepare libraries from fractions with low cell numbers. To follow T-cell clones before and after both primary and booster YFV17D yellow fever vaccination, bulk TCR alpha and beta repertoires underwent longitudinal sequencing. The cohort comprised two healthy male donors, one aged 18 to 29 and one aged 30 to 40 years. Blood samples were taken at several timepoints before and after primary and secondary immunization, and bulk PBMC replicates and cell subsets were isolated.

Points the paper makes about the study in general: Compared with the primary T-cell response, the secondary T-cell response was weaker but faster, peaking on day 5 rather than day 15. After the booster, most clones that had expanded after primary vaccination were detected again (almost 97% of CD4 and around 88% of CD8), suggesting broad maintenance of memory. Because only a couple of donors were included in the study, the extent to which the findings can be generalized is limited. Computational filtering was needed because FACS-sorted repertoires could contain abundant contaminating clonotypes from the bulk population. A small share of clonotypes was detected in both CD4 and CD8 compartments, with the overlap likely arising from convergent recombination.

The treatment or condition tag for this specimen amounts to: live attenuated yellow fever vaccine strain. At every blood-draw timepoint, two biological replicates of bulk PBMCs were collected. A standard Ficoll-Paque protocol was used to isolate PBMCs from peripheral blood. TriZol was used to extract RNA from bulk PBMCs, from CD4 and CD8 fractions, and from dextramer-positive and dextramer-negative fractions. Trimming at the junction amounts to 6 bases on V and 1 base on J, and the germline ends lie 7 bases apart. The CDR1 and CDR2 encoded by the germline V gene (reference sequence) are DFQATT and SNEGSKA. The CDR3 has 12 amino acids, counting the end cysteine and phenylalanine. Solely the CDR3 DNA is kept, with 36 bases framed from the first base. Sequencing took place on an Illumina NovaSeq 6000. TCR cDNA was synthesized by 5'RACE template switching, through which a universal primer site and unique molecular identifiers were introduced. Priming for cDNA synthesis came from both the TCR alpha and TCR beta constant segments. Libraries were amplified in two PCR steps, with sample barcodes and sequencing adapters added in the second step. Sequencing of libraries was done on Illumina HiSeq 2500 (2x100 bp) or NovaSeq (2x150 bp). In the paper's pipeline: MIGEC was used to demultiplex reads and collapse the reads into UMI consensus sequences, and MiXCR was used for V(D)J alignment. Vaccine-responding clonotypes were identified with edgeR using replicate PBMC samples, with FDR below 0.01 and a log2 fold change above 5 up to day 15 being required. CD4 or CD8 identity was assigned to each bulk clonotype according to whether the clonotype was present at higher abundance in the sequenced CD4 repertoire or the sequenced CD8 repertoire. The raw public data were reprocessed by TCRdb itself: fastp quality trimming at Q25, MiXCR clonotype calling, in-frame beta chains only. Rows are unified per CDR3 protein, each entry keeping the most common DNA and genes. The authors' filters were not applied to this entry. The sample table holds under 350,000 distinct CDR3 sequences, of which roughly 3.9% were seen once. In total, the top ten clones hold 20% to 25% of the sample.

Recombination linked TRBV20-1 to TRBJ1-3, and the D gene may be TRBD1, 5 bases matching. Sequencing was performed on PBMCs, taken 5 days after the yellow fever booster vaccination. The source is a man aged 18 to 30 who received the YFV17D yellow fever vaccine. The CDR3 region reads CSATASGNTIYF. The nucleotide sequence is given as TGCAGTGCGACAGCTTCTGGAAACACCATATATTTT.